Listed here is a single TCR beta chain. Antigen: not known. Measured with immunoSEQ multiplex PCR; TCRdb has only the in-frame clones, and not every one. The sample shows some 350,000 clones, about 90% of them seen only once. The entry originates in a study of Ad26.COV2.S vaccination and SARS-CoV-2 variants. Study conclusions and caveats: It was vaccine recipients, not placebo recipients, who had the higher spike-specific TCR breadth. Possibly, TCR breadth and depth analyses underestimated total T cell responses.

Looked up from germline, CDR1 is MDHEN and CDR2 is SYDVKM. The CDR3 is 15 amino acids. V was trimmed by 5 bases and J by 1 base, leaving 15 bases between them. V is TRBV28 and J is TRBJ2-7; D is uncertain. The sequence was obtained from a human donor who had recovered from COVID-19. Sample: peripheral blood, taken after recovery from COVID-19. Written as DNA, the CDR3 is TGTGCCAGCAGTACTGGACGGCTACTTTCCTACGAGCAGTACTTC. It is translated as CASSTGRLLSYEQYF.